The clone carrying this TCR beta chain turned up a few times. This specimen belongs to a study of patients and donors after allogeneic stem cell transplantation. TCRdb recomputed calls from the RT-PCR reads with MiXCR, one row per CDR3 protein. The table has approximately 38,000 distinct CDR3 sequences, about 31% seen once; the top ten hold roughly 70%. With 2 bases removed from V and 0 bases from J, the gap between germline ends came to 29 bases. CDR3 length: 23 residues. The germline CDR1 and CDR2 sequences are SGHTA and FQGNSA. This chain links TRBV7-2 with TRBJ2-6; weak D call: TRBD1 (7 bases). The sequence came from a human donor who was either an allogeneic HSCT recipient or a stem cell or donor lymphocyte infusion donor (not recorded which). It is not recorded whose cells these are; they may come from a transplant donor. Source material: blood, either unsorted or a sorted T cell fraction (not recorded which). In DNA, the CDR3 is TGTGCCAGCAGCTTATTCTATGCCCGACAGGGACTTTATCCAAGCTCTGGGGCCAACGTCCTGACTTTC. It specifies CASSLFYARQGLYPSSGANVLTF.